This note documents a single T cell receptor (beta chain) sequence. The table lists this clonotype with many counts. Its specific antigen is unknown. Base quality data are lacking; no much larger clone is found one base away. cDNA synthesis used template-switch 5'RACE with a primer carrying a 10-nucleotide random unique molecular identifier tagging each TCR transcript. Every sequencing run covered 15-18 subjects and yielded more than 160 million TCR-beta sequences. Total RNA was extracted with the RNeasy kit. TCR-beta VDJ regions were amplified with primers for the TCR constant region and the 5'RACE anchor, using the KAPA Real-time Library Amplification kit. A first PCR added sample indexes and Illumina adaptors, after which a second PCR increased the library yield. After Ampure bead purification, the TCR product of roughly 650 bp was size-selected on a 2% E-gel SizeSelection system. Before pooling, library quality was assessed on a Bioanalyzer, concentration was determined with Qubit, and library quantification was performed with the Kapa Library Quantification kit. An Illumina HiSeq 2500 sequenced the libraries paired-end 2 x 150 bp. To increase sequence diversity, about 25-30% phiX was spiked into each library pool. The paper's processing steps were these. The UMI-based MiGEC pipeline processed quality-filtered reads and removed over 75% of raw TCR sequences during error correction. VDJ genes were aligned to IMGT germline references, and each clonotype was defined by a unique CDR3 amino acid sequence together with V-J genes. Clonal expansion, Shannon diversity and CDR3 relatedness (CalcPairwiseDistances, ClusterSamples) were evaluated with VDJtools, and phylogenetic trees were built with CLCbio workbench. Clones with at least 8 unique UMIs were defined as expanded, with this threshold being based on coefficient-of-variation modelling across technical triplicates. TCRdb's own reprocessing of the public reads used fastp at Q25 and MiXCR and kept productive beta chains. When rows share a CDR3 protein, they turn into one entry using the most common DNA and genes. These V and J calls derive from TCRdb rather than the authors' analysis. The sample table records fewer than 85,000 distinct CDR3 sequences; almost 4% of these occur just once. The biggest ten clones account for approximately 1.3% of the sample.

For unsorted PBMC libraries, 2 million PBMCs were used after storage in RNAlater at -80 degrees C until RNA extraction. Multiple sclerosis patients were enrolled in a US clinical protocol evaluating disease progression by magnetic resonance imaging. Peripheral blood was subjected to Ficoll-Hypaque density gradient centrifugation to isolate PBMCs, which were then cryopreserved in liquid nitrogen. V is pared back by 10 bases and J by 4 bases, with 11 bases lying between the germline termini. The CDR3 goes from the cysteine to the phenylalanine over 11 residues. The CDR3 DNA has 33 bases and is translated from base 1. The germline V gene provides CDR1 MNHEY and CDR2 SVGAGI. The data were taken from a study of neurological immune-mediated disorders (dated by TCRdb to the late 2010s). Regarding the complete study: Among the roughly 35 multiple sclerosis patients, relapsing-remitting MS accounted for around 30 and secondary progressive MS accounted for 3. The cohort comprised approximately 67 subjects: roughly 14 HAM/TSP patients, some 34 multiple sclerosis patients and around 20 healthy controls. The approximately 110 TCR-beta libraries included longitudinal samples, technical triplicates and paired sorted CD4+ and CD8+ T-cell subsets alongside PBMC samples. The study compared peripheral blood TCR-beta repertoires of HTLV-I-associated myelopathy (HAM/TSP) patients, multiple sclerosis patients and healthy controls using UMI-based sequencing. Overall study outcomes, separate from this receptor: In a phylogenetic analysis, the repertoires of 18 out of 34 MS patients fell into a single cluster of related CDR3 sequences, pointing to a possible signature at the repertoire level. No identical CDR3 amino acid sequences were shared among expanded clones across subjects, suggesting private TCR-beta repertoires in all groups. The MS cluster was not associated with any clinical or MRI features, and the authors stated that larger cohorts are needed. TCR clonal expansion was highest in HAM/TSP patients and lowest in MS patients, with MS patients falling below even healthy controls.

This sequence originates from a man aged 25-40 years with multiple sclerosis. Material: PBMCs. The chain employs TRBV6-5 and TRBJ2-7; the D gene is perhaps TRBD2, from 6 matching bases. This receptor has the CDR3 CATGGVYEQYF. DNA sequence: TGTGCCACCGGCGGGGTGTACGAGCAGTACTTC.